The 20 T cell receptor beta chains given below trace back to one sample, sequenced in a study of cytomegalovirus exposure and HLA in healthy donors. Vbeta (60) and Jbeta (13) primers were used in the PCR. Sequencing was performed with immunoSEQ multiplex PCR; in TCRdb, only in-frame clones are kept and a portion is missing. In the table there are fewer than 250,000 clones, 80% to 85% of which are singletons. Sample: PBMCs. The receptors derive from a woman between 40 and 50 years old in good health and CMV-seronegative.

The chain is built from TRBV5-1 and TRBJ2-7; 8 bases align to TRBD1. This CDR3 is built from 16 residues. The germline CDR1 and CDR2 sequences are SGHRS and YFSETQ. J was trimmed by 4 bases and V by 4 bases; bases with no gene match: 13. Here the CDR3 reads CASSLPGGAIGYEQYF. The CDR3 DNA follows: TGCGCCAGCAGCCTTCCAGGGGGCGCAATTGGATACGAGCAGTACTTC. Combining the CDR3 with reference TRBV5-1 and TRBJ2-7 gives the whole variable domain KAGVTQTPRYLIKTRGQQVTLSCSPISGHRSVSWYQQTPGQGLQFLFEYFSETQRNKGNFPGRFSGRQFSNSRSEMNVSTLELGDSALYLCASSLPGGAIGYEQYFGPGTRLTVT.

The chain carries TRBV14 and TRBJ2-7, with a weak D call TRBD2 (5 bases). Looked up from germline, CDR1 is SGHDN and CDR2 is FVKESK. Between the trimmed V and J ends, which lost 4 bases and 6 bases, there was a span of 13 bases. The CDR3 totals 13 residues. The CDR3 DNA is TGTGCCAGCAGCCCAACGGCAAGCGGCGAGCAGTACTTC. As protein: CASSPTASGEQYF.

V gene TRBV9 combines with J gene TRBJ1-1, with 8 bases lining up with TRBD1. The CDR3 sequence is 14 residues long. The V and J ends lost 3 bases and 2 bases, in that order; junction bases with no gene match: 3. Germline CDR1 is SGDLS and CDR2 is YYNGEE. CDR3 nucleotide sequence: TGTGCCAGCAGCGCGCAGGGGGCTAACACTGAAGCTTTCTTT. Its translation is CASSAQGANTEAFF. The full variable domain, with the rest looked up from reference TRBV9 and TRBJ1-1, is DSGVTQTPKHLITATGQRVTLRCSPRSGDLSVYWYQQSLDQGLQFLIQYYNGEERAKGNILERFSAQQFPDLHSELNLSSLELGDSALYFCASSAQGANTEAFFGQGTRLTVV.

The CDR3 sequence: CAISGGARNSGNTIYF. CDR3 bases: TGTGCCATCAGTGGGGGCGCCCGAAACTCTGGAAACACCATATATTTT. The chain is built from TRBV10-3 and TRBJ1-3, with a possible D match to TRBD1 (5 bases). Trimming removed 4 bases from V and 0 bases from J, with 13 bases in between. In germline, CDR1 is ENHRY, CDR2 SYGVKD. The CDR3 is 16 residues long.

This clone was counted only a few times. The V gene is TRBV29-1, the J gene TRBJ2-7, with D maybe TRBD2 (5 bases). Trimming stripped 4 bases from V and 0 bases from J, with 10 bases between. The CDR3 runs 13 residues. The germline CDR1 and CDR2 sequences are SQVTM and ANQGSEA. CDR3 amino acids: CSVVASNSYEQYF. The CDR3 DNA sequence: TGCAGCGTTGTGGCTAGCAACTCCTACGAGCAGTACTTC.

V is TRBV2 and J is TRBJ1-4; possible D gene TRBD1, 5 bases. Trimming pared 1 base from V and 12 bases from J, leaving 9 bases between. CDR1 and CDR2 (germline): SNHLY, FYNNEI. The CDR3 totals 12 residues. CDR3: CASSEVRGELFF. CDR3 in DNA: TGTGCCAGCAGTGAAGTTCGGGGGGAACTGTTTTTT.

V usage is TRBV4-3 and J usage is TRBJ1-2, with D possibly being TRBD1 (6 bases). With 0 bases removed from V and 4 bases from J, the gap between germline ends came to 15 bases. Germline V gene lookup returns CDR1 LGHNA and CDR2 YSLEER. The CDR3 spans 16 residues. DNA of the CDR3: TGCGCCAGCAGCCAAGACCCAGGACAGTTGCGCTATGGCTACACCTTC. Translated: CASSQDPGQLRYGYTF.

CDR3 bases: TGTGCCAGCAGTGAACTTCCCTGGACTAGCGGTGAGCAGTTCTTC. Encoded protein: CASSELPWTSGEQFF. This chain joins TRBV6-1 and TRBJ2-1; the match to TRBD2 covers 10 bases. This CDR3 spans 15 amino acids. Trimming removed 2 bases from V and 9 bases from J; junction bases left unmatched: 7. CDR1 is MNHNS, CDR2 SASEGT, per germline.

This chain links TRBV6-5 with TRBJ2-7; D is unclear. The V and J ends lost 2 bases and 1 base respectively, with 6 bases between them. This CDR3 has 13 residues. Germline V CDR1 and CDR2: MNHEY, SVGAGI. This chain's CDR3 is CASSYPPSYEQYF. The CDR3 DNA reads as TGTGCCAGCAGTTACCCCCCGTCCTACGAGCAGTACTTC.

The chain couples TRBV5-6 to TRBJ1-1, with 7 bases matching TRBD1. Germline values: CDR1 SGHDT, CDR2 YYEEEE. The J segment lost 0 bases and the V segment lost 4 bases, leaving 9 bases of the junction unmatched. The CDR3 extends over 16 amino acids. CDR3 in amino acids: CASSRRGRGLNTEAFF. DNA for the CDR3: TGTGCCAGCAGCCGTAGGGGGCGCGGTTTGAACACTGAAGCTTTCTTT.

The chain recombines TRBV7-9 with TRBJ2-1, with TRBD1 as a possible D gene (5 bases). CDR3 size: 15 residues. Germline CDR1 reads SEHNR; CDR2 reads FQNEAQ (reference sequence). Trimming left V 5 bases short and J 7 bases short, with 18 bases between. CDR3 amino acids: CASSPSLGLVNEQFF. As DNA, the CDR3 is TGTGCCAGCAGCCCTAGTTTGGGGCTAGTGAATGAGCAGTTCTTC.

The chain recombines TRBV7-9 with TRBJ1-2; D unclear. Trimming removed 7 bases from V and 4 bases from J, with 16 bases in between. This CDR3 comprises 14 residues. Germline assignment: CDR1 SEHNR and CDR2 FQNEAQ (reference sequence). CDR3 nucleotides: TGTGCCAGCATCACGGAAGAGGGAGTCTATGGCTACACCTTC. Translation: CASITEEGVYGYTF.

This clone was found once. The rearrangement links TRBV18 to TRBJ2-7, with D uncertain. With 3 bases removed from V and 3 bases from J, the gap between germline ends came to 9 bases. From germline, CDR1 is KGHSH and CDR2 LQKENI. The CDR3 sequence is 13 residues long. The CDR3 sequence is CASSPGPYYEQYF. CDR3 coding DNA: TGTGCCAGCTCACCTGGGCCTTACTACGAGCAGTACTTC.

The chain combines TRBV11-3 with TRBJ2-1; D is possibly TRBD2 (6 bases). The length of the CDR3 is 15 residues. Between the trimmed V and J ends, which lost 5 bases and 4 bases, there was a span of 15 bases. CDR1 is SGHNT, CDR2 YENEEA, per germline. The CDR3 protein is CASSPRVAEYNEQFF. CDR3 bases: TGTGCCAGCAGCCCACGTGTAGCGGAATACAATGAGCAGTTCTTC.

J is TRBJ1-4 and V is TRBV5-4; 10 bases align to TRBD1. Trimming removed 5 bases from V and 8 bases from J; junction bases left unmatched: 3. The CDR3 totals 13 residues. Germline loops: CDR1 SGHNT, CDR2 YYREEE (reference sequence). Here the CDR3 DNA reads TGTGCCAGCAGTCGGGACAGGGGCGAAAAACTGTTTTTT. Its protein is CASSRDRGEKLFF.

V is TRBV11-2 and J is TRBJ1-2; TRBD1 is a possible D gene (5 bases). There are 17 residues in the CDR3. Germline V CDR1 and CDR2: SGHAT, FQNNGV. Trimming took 1 base from V and 8 from J, leaving 23 bases between them. The CDR3 is CASSLAVGRRLQSGYTF. CDR3 coding DNA: TGTGCCAGCAGCTTAGCGGTGGGGCGCCGGCTTCAATCCGGCTACACCTTC.

The chain carries TRBV5-1 and TRBJ2-5; 11 nucleotides align to TRBD2. V lost 1 base and J lost 3; bases outside the gene matches: 8. CDR3 size: 17 residues. Germline V gene sequence: CDR1 SGHRS, CDR2 YFSETQ. The CDR3 reads CASSLITSGSLEETQYF. Written as DNA, the CDR3 is TGCGCCAGCAGCTTGATTACTAGCGGGAGTTTGGAAGAGACCCAGTACTTC.

On this clone itself: One end of the junction varies from germline; a read error may be responsible. The chain employs TRBV7-7 and TRBJ2-1; 10 nucleotides align to TRBD2. This CDR3 has 15 residues. Looked up from germline, CDR1 is SSHAT and CDR2 is FNYEAQ (reference sequence). As DNA, the CDR3 is TGTGCTAGCAGCGGGGCAGCGGGAGGGGTGTATGAGCAGTTCTTC. Its translation is CASSGAAGGVYEQFF.

With regard to this clone: An end of the junction differs from the germline gene, which may be a read error. The CDR3 DNA is TGTGCTAGCAGCTTAGGACAGAGGGAGACCCAGTACTTC. Protein sequence: CASSLGQRETQYF. The J gene is TRBJ2-5, the V gene TRBV7-7, with a weak D call TRBD1 (6 bases). Germline CDR1 and CDR2: SSHAT and FNYEAQ (reference sequence). The CDR3 contains 13 residues. Drawing the rest from reference TRBV7-7 and TRBJ2-5, the complete variable domain is GAGVSQSPRYKVTKRGQDVTLRCDPISSHATLYWYQQALGQGPEFLTYFNYEAQPDKSGLPSDRFSAERPEGSISTLTIQRTEQRDSAMYRCASSLGQRETQYFGPGTRLLVL.

The gene calls are TRBV29-1 and TRBJ1-3, with 9 bases fitting TRBD1. Germline values: CDR1 SQVTM, CDR2 ANQGSEA. CDR3 length equals 14 residues. J lost 3 bases, V lost 7 bases, and 7 bases had no gene match. In DNA form, the CDR3 reads TGCAGCGCCGCACAGGGGGCTAATGGAAACACCATATATTTT. Protein product: CSAAQGANGNTIYF. Combining the CDR3 with reference TRBV29-1 and TRBJ1-3 gives the whole variable domain SAVISQKPSRDICQRGTSLTIQCQVDSQVTMMFWYRQQPGQSLTLIATANQGSEATYESGFVIDKFPISRPNLTFSTLTVSNMSPEDSSIYLCSAAQGANGNTIYFGEGSWLTVV.